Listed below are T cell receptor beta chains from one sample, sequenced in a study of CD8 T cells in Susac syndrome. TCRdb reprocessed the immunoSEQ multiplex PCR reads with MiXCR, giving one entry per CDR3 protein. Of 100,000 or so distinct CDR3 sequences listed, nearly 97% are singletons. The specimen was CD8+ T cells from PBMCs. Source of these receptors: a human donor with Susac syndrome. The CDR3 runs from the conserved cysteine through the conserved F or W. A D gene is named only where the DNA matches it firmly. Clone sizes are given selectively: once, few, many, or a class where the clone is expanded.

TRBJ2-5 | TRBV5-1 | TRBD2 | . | CASSLGLAGPAGQETQYF | TGCGCCAGCAGCTTGGGACTAGCGGGTCCGGCCGGACAAGAGACCCAGTACTTC
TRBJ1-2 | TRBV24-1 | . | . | CATPDLTVYGYTF | TGTGCCACCCCTGACCTGACAGTTTATGGCTACACCTTC
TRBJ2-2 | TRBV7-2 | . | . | CAPQGNTGELFF | TGTGCCCCGCAGGGGAACACCGGGGAGCTGTTTTTT
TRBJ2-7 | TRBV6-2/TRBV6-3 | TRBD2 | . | CASSYGLAGVEQYF | TGTGCCAGCAGTTACGGCCTAGCGGGGGTTGAGCAGTACTTC
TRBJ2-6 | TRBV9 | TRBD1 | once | CASSLGTANSGANVLTF | TGTGCCAGCAGCCTCGGGACAGCGAACTCTGGGGCCAACGTCCTGACTTTC
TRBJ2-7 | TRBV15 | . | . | CATSRTGMRSEQYF | TGTGCCACCAGCAGAACAGGGATGCGGAGCGAGCAGTACTTC
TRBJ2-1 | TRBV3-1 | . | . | CASTQVTGEQFF | TGTGCCAGCACCCAGGTAACTGGTGAGCAGTTCTTC
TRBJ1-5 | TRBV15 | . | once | CATSPDRNGISQHF | TGTGCCACCAGCCCGGACCGAAACGGAATCTCCCAGCATTTT
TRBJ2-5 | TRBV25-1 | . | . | CASSERRDRLETQYF | TGTGCCAGCAGTGAACGGAGGGATCGATTAGAGACCCAGTACTTC
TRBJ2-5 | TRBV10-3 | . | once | CAISDGAGETQYF | TGTGCCATCAGTGACGGTGCGGGAGAGACCCAGTACTTC
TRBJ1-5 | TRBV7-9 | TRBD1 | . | CASSSGQLNQPQHF | TGTGCCAGCAGTTCGGGACAGCTCAATCAGCCCCAGCATTTT